Reported below is one T cell receptor beta chain. The antigen is not known. The data derive from a study of T cell repertoires in cytomegalovirus infection. Study in general: CMV infection together with matching HLA type was indicated by public TCR beta signatures.

Germline V gives CDR1 LGHNA, CDR2 YNFKEQ. This CDR3 region has 14 residues. Trimming pared 0 bases from V and 6 bases from J, leaving 8 bases between. Study outcomes and limitations: HLA-C-restricted CMV clonotypes gave the most frequent clonotype in two of eight donors.

TCRdb independently ran MiXCR on the reads; one entry per CDR3 protein. The sample includes approximately 500,000 distinct CDR3 sequences, approximately 25% of them seen just once. The sequenced material came from PBMCs. The source is a human donor in good health (CMV status not recorded). Some clones in this sample may be carry-over from other donors' samples. This chain joins TRBV4-2 and TRBJ2-2; no reliable D call. The CDR3 sequence: CASSQDHGSGELFF. The DNA of the CDR3 is TGTGCCAGCAGCCAAGATCATGGCTCCGGGGAGCTGTTTTTT.